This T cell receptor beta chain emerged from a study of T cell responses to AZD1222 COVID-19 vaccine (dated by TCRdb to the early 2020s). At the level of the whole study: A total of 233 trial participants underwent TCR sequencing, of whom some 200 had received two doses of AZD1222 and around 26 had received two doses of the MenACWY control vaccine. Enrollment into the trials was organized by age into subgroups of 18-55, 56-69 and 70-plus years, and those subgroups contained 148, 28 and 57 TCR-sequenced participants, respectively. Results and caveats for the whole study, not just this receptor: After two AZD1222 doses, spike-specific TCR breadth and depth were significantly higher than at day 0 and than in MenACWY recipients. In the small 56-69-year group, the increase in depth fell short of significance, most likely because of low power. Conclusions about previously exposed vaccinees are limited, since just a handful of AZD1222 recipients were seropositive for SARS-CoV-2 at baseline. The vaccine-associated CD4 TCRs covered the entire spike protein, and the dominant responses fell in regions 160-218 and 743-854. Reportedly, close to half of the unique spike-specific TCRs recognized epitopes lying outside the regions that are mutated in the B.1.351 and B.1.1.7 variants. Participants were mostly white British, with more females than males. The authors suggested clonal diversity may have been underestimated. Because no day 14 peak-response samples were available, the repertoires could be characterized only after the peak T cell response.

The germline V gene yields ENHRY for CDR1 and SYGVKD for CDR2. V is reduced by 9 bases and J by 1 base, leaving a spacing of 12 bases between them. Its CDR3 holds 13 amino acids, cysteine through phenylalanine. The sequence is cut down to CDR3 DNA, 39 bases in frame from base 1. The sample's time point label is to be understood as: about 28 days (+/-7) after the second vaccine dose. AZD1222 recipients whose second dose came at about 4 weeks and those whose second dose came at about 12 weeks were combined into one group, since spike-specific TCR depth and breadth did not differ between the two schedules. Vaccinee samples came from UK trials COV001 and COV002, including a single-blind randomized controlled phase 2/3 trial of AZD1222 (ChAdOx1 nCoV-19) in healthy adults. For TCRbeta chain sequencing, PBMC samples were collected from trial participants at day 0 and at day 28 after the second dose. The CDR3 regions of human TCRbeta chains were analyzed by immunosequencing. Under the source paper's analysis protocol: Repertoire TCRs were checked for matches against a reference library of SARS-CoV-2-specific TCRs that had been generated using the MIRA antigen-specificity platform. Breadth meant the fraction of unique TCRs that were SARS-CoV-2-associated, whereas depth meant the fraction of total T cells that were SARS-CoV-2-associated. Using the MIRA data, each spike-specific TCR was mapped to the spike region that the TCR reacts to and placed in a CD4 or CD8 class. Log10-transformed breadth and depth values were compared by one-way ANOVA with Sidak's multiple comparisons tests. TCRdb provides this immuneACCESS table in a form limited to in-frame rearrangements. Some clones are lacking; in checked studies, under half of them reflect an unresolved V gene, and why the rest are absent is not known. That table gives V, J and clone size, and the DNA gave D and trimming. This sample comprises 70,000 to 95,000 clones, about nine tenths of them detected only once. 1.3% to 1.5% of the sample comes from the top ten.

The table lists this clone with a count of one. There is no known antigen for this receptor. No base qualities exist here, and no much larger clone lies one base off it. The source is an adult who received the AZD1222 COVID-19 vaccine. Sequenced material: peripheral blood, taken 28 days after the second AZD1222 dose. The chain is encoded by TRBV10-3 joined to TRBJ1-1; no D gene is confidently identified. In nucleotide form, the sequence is TGTGCCATTACGGACCTTCCGAACACTGAAGCTTTCTTT. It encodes CAITDLPNTEAFF.